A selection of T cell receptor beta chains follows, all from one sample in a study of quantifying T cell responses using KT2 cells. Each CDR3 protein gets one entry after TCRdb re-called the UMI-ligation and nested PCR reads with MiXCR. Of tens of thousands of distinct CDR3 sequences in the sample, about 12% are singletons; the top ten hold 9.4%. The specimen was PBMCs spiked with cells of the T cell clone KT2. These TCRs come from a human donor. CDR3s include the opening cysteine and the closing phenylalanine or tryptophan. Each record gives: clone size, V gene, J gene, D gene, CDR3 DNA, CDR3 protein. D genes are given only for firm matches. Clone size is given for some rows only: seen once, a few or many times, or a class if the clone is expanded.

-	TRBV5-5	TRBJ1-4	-	TGTGCCAGCAGCTTGGACCGTGCAGGGCTCGGAGAACTGTTTTTT	CASSLDRAGLGELFF
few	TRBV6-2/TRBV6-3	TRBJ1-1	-	TGTGCCAGCAGTCCGAACATTATGAACACTGAAGCTTTCTTT	CASSPNIMNTEAFF
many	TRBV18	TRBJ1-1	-	TGTGCCAGCTCACCCCTAGAGAACACTGAAGCTTTCTTT	CASSPLENTEAFF
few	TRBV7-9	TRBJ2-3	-	TGTGCCAGCAGCTTAGCGCAAATTGGCGCAGATACGCAGTATTTT	CASSLAQIGADTQYF
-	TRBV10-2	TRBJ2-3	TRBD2	TGCGCCAGCAGTGAATCCCTCCTTTTACTAGCGGGGGGGGATACGCAGTATTTT	CASSESLLLLAGGDTQYF
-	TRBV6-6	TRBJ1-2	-	TGTGCCAGCAGTTACTCGCCGCAGGGGACCTATGGCTACACCTTC	CASSYSPQGTYGYTF
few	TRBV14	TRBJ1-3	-	TGTGCCAGCAGCCCAGGACGGTCTGGAAACACCATATATTTT	CASSPGRSGNTIYF
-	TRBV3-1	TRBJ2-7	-	TGTGCCAGCAGCCCGGGACTGAGGAGCTCCTACGAGCAGTACTTC	CASSPGLRSSYEQYF
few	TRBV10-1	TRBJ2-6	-	TGCGCCGGAGCCGGCTCTGGGGCCAACGTCCTGACTTTC	CAGAGSGANVLTF
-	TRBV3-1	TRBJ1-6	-	TGTGCCAGCAGCCAAGGGGGGTCTGGAAATTCACCCCTCCGCTTT	CASSQGGSGNSPLRF
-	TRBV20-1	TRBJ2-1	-	TGCAGTGCTAGACTCGACAGGCGATTGCAGTTCTTC	CSARLDRRLQFF
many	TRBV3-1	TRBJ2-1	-	TGTGCCAGCAGCCAAGCAAGGGATTACAATGAGCAGTTCTTC	CASSQARDYNEQFF
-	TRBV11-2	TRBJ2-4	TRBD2	TGTGCCAGCAGCCTGCTAGCGGGAGGGCCTGGAAACATTCAGTACTTC	CASSLLAGGPGNIQYF
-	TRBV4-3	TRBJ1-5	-	TGCGCCAGCAGCACCTACAGGTGGAGTCAGCCCCAGCATTTT	CASSTYRWSQPQHF
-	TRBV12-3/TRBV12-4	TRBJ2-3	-	TGTGCCAGCAGATTTAGGACAGCCACAGATACGCAGTATTTT	CASRFRTATDTQYF
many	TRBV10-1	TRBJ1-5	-	TGCGCCAGCAGTGAGTCGAATCAGCCCCAGCATTTT	CASSESNQPQHF
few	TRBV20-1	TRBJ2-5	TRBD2	TGCAGTGCTAGAGATCCGGGGGAGGGAGAGACCCAGTACTTC	CSARDPGEGETQYF
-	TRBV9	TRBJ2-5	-	TGTGCCAGCAGCGTAAGTGGGGGGGCCGGAGAGACCCAGTACTTC	CASSVSGGAGETQYF
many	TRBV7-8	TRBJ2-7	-	TGTGCCAGCAGCTCTCCCGGGGGACCCATCTCCTACGAGCAGTACTTC	CASSSPGGPISYEQYF
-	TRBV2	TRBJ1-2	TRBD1	TGTGCCAGCGGACAGGGGTACGATGGCTACACCTTC	CASGQGYDGYTF
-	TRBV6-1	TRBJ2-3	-	TGTGCCAGCAGTGAATGGGTAGGGGGGGGCTGGAGTACGCAGTATTTT	CASSEWVGGGWSTQYF
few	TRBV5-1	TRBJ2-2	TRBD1	TGCGCCAGCAGCGTGACAGGGGGCAACACCGGGGAGCTGTTTTTT	CASSVTGGNTGELFF
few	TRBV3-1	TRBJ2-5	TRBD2	TGTGCCAGCAGCTCCCCGGGACTAGCGGACCAAGAGACCCAGTACTTC	CASSSPGLADQETQYF
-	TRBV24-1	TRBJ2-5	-	TGTGCCACCAGAAGGGACAACCAAGAGACCCAGTACTTC	CATRRDNQETQYF
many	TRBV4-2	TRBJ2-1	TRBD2	TGTGCCAGCAGCCCCCTACTAGCGGGAGACTACAATGAGCAGTTCTTC	CASSPLLAGDYNEQFF
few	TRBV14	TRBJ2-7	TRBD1	TGTGCCAGCAGCCGTTCGTTCAGGGGGCCATACGAGCAGTACTTC	CASSRSFRGPYEQYF
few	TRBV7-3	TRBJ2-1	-	TGTGCCAGCAGCCCAGCCCGAACAAACAATGAGCAGTTCTTC	CASSPARTNNEQFF
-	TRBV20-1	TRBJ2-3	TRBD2	TGCAGTGCTAGAGATTATGGCGGGAGGGCCTTCACAGATACGCAGTATTTT	CSARDYGGRAFTDTQYF
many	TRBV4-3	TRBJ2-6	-	TGCGCCAGCAGCCAAGATCGGGGGTCTGGGGCCAACGTCCTGACTTTC	CASSQDRGSGANVLTF
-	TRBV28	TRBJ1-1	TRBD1	TGTGCCAGCAGTGCCTCGACAGGGATGAACACTGAAGCTTTCTTT	CASSASTGMNTEAFF
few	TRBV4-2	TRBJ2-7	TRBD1	TGTGCCAGCAGCCCAGAAGACGACAGGGGGCGGTACGAGCAGTACTTC	CASSPEDDRGRYEQYF
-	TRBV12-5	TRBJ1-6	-	TGTGCTAGTGGTTTTGATTCACCCCTCCACTTT	CASGFDSPLHF
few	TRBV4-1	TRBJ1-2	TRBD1	TGCGCCAGCAGTCGGGGACAGGGGGTGTATGGCTACACCTTC	CASSRGQGVYGYTF
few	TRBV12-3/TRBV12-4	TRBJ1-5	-	TGTGCCAGCAGTTTCCAGGGGCTCGGCAATCAGCCCCAGCATTTT	CASSFQGLGNQPQHF
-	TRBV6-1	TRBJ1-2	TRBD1	TGTGCCAGCAGTGAATCAGGGGGCGTTAACGGCTACACCTTC	CASSESGGVNGYTF
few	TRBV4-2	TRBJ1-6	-	TGTGCCAGCAGCCAAGATTATACAGGGTTAAATTCACCCCTCCACTTT	CASSQDYTGLNSPLHF
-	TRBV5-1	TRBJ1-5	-	TGCGCCAGCAGCAGCGACAACTATCAGCCCCAGCATTTT	CASSSDNYQPQHF
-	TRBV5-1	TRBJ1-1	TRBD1	TGCGCCAGCAGCCTAAGACAGGGCTCTGAAGCTTTCTTT	CASSLRQGSEAFF
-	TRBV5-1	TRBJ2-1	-	TGCGCCAGCAGCTTGGCGGGGTCGCCGGAGCAGTTCTTC	CASSLAGSPEQFF
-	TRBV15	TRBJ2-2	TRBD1	TGTACCACCAGCAGCGAAGACTGGACAGGCGCGAACACCGGGGAGCTGTTTTTT	CTTSSEDWTGANTGELFF
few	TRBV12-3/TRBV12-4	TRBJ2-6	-	TGTGCCAGCAGTTTAGTTGGGCCACCCATGACTTTC	CASSLVGPPMTF
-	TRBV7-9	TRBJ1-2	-	TGTGCCAGCACTTATTACTCAGGGCCGTCCTATGGCTACACCTTC	CASTYYSGPSYGYTF
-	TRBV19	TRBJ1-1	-	TGTGCCAGTAAGGATCGTGAGAGGCTCACTGAAGCTTTCTTT	CASKDRERLTEAFF
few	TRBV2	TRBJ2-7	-	TGTGCCACCAAGGGGACACAGACCTACGAGCAGTACTTC	CATKGTQTYEQYF
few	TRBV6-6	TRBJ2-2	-	TGTGCCAGCAGTTACTCGAGTCCGGGAAATACCGGGGAGCTGTTTTTT	CASSYSSPGNTGELFF